The text below deals with one T cell receptor (beta chain). After removal of 6 bases from V and 6 bases from J, the junction contained 3 bases not matched to a gene. Per germline, CDR1 DFQATT and CDR2 SNEGSKA (reference sequence). The CDR3 length is 11 residues. This sample was included in a study of blood T cell repertoires in COVID-19. Overall study: The samples span acute and convalescent COVID-19 from the United States, Italy and Spain.

Authors' data handling: From reference gene primer amplification, estimates of nucleated cell counts were derived. The data were produced by immunoSEQ multiplex PCR, yet TCRdb's version contains in-frame clones alone and is incomplete. Clone size and the V and J calls come from that table; the DNA yielded D and trimming. The data contain some 200,000 clones, 86% of them singletons. The sequence derives from a man aged 65 to 79 with acute or convalescent COVID-19. This sequence joins TRBV20-1 and TRBJ2-3; the match to TRBD1 covers 7 bases. Source material: peripheral blood. CDR3 region: CSAMTGDTQYF. The CDR3 region has the DNA TGCAGTGCAATGACAGGGGATACGCAGTATTTT.